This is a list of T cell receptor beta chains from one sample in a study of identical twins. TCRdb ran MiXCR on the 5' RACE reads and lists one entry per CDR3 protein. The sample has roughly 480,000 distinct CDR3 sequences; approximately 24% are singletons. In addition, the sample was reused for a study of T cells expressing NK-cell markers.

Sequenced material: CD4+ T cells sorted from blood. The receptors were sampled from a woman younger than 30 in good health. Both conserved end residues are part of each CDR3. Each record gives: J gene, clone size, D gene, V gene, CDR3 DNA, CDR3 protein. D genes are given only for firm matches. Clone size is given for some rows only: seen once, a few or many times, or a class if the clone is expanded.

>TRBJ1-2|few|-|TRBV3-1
TGTGCCAGCAGCCAAGGAACCGGGACATACTATGGCTACACCTTC
CASSQGTGTYYGYTF
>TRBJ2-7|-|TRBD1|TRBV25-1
TGTGCCAGCAGCTTAGGACAGGGAATGTACGAGCAGTACTTC
CASSLGQGMYEQYF
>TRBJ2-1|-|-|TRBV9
TGTGCCAGCAGCAGGAGCTACCCAACCTATGAGCAGTTCTTC
CASSRSYPTYEQFF
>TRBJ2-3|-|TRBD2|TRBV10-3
TGTGCCATCAGTGACCCAGGACTAGCGGGAGGGAGAGATACGCAGTATTTT
CAISDPGLAGGRDTQYF
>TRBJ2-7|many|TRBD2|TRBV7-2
TGTGCCAGCAGCCCGCAGGCGGGGGGATATTACGAGCAGTACTTC
CASSPQAGGYYEQYF
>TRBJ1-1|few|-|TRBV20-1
TGCAGTGCTAGTGGGTCCCACATGAACACTGAAGCTTTCTTT
CSASGSHMNTEAFF
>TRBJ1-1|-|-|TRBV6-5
TGTGCCAGCAGTTACTCATCAGGGAATGCTTTCTTT
CASSYSSGNAFF
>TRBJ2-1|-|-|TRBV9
TGTGCCAGCAGCGTATCAGGGTCCTACAATGAGCAGTTCTTC
CASSVSGSYNEQFF
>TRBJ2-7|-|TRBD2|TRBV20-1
TGCAGTGCCAAGTACCCGGGGGGCTACGAGCAGTACTTC
CSAKYPGGYEQYF
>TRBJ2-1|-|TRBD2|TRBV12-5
TGTGCTAGTGGTTTGGTAACGGGAGGGCCCAATGAGCAGTTCTTC
CASGLVTGGPNEQFF
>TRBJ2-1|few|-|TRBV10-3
TGTGCCATCAGTCACGAGTCGGGGAATGAGCAGTTCTTC
CAISHESGNEQFF
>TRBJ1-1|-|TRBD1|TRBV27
TGTGCCAGCAGTCGGACAGGGAGTGTCACTGAAGCTTTCTTT
CASSRTGSVTEAFF
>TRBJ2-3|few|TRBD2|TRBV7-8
TGTGCCAGCAGCGGATCGACCCCAATTTACGGGGGGGCCACAGATACGCAGTATTTT
CASSGSTPIYGGATDTQYF
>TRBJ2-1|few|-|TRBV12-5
TGTGCTAGTGGTTTGGGTTTGGATGAGCAGTTCTTC
CASGLGLDEQFF
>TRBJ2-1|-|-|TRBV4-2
TGTGCCAGCAGCACTGACAGTAACTCCTACAATGAGCAGTTCTTC
CASSTDSNSYNEQFF
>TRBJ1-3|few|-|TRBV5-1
TGCGCCAGCAGCTTGGCCTCGGGAACTTCTGGAAACACCATATATTTT
CASSLASGTSGNTIYF
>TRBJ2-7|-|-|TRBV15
TGTGCCACCAGCCGGGACACCCCCTACGAGCAGTACTTC
CATSRDTPYEQYF
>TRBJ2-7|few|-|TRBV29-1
TGCAGCGTGCGGACGGTATCCTACGAGCAGTACTTC
CSVRTVSYEQYF
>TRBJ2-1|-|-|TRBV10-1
TGCGCCAGCAGTGGGTCTGCGGGCATGGAGTTCTTC
CASSGSAGMEFF
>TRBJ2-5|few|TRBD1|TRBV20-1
TGCAGTGCCATCACCGGGACAGGGGGCGCAGAGACCCAGTACTTC
CSAITGTGGAETQYF
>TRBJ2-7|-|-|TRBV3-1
TGTGCCAGCAGCCAAACTGCCGAGCAGTACTTC
CASSQTAEQYF
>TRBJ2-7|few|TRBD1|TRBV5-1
TGCGCCAGCAGCCGGGACAGAGTTCCAAGCTCCTACGAGCAGTACTTC
CASSRDRVPSSYEQYF